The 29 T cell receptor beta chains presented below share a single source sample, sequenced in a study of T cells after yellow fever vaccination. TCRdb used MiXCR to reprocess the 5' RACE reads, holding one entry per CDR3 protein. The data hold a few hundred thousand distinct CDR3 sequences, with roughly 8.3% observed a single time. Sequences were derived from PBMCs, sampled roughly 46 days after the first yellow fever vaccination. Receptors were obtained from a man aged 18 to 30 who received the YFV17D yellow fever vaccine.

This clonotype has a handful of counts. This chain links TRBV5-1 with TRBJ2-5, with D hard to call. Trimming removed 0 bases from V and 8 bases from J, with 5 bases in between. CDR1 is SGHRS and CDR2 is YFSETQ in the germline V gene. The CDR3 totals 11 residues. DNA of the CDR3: TGCGCCAGCAGCTTGGAGGCCACCCAGTACTTC. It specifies CASSLEATQYF.

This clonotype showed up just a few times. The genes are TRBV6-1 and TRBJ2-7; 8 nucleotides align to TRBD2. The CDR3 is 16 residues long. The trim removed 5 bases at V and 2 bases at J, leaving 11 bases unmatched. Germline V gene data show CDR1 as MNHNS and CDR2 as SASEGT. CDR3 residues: CASSPRGGRGTYEQYV. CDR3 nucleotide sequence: TGTGCCAGCAGTCCCCGGGGGGGCAGGGGAACCTACGAGCAGTACGTC.

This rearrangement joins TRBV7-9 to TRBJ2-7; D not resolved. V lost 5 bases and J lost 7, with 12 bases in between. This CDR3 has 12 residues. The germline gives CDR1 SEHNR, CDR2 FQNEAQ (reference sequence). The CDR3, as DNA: TGTGCCAGCAGCCGTGGCCCCGGAGAGCAGTACGTC. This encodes CASSRGPGEQYV.

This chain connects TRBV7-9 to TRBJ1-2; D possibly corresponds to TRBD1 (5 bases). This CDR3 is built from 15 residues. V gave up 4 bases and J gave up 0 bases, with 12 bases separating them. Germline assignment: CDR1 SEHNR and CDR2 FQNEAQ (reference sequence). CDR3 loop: CASSSGGGTNYGYTF. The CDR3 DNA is TGTGCCAGCAGCTCCGGTGGGGGGACTAACTATGGCTACACCTTC. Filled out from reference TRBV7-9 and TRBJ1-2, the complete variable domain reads DTGVSQNPRHKITKRGQNVTFRCDPISEHNRLYWYRQTLGQGPEFLTYFQNEAQLEKSRLLSDRFSAERPKGSFSTLEIQRTEQGDSAMYLCASSSGGGTNYGYTFGSGTRLTVV.

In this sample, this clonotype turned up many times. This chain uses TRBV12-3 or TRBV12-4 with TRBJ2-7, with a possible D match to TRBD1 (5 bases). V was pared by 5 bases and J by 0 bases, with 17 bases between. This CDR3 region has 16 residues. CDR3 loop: CASSPRGSGYSYEQYF. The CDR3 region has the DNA TGTGCCAGCAGTCCAAGGGGTTCAGGGTACTCCTACGAGCAGTACTTC.

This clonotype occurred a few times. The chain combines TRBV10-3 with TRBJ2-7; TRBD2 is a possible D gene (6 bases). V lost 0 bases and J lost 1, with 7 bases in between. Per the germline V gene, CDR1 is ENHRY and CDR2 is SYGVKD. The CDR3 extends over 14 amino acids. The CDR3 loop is CAISESSGSYEQYF. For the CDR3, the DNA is TGTGCCATCAGTGAGTCTAGCGGATCCTACGAGCAGTACTTC.

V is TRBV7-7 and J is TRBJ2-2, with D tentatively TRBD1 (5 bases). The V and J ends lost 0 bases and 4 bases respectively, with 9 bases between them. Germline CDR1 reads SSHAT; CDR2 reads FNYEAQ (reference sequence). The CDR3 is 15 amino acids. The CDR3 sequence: CASSLASQGTGELFF. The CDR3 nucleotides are TGTGCCAGCAGCTTAGCGTCCCAGGGCACCGGGGAGCTGTTTTTT.

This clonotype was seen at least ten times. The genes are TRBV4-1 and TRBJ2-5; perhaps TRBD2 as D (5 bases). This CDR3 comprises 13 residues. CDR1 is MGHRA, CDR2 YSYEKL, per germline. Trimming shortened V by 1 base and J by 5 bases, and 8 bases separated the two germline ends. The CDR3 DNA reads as TGCGCCAGCAGCCAAGTACGAGGGGAGACCCAGTACTTC. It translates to CASSQVRGETQYF.

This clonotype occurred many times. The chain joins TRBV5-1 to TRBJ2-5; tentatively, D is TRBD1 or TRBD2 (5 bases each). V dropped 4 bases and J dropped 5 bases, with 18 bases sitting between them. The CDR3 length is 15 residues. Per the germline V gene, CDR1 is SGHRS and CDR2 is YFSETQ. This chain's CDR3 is CASSPGTKLKETQYF. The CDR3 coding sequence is TGCGCCAGCAGCCCCGGGACCAAGCTAAAGGAGACCCAGTACTTC.

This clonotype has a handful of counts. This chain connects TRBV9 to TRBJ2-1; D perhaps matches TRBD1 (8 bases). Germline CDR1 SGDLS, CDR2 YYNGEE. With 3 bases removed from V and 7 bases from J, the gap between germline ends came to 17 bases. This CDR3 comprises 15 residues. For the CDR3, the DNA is TGTGCCAGCAGCGGATCGACAGGGGAGGGGAATGAGCAGTTCTTC. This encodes CASSGSTGEGNEQFF.

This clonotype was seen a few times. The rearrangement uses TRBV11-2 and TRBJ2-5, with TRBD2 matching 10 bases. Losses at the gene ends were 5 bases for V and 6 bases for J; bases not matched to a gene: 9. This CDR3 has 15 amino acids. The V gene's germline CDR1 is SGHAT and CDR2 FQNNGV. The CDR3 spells CASSRPGLAPQTQYF. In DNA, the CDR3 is TGTGCCAGCAGCCGGCCGGGACTAGCGCCTCAGACCCAGTACTTC.

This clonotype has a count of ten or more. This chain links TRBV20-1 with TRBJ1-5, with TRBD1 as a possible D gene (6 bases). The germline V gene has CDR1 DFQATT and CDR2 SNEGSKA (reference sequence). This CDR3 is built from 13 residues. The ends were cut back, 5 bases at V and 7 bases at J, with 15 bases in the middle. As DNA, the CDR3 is TGCAGTGCTTCACAGGGTCCGGGCCAGCCCCAGCATTTT. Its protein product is CSASQGPGQPQHF.

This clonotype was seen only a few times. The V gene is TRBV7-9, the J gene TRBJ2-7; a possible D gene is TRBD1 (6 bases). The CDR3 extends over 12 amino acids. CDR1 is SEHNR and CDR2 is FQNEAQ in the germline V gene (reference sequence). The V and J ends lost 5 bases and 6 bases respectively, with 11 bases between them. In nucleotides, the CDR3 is TGTGCCAGCAGCCCCGAAGGGGGCGAGCAGTACTTC. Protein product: CASSPEGGEQYF.

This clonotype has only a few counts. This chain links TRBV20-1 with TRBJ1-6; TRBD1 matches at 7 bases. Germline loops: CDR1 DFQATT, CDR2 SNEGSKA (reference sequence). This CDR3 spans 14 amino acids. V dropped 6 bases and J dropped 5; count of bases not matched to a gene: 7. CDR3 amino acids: CSAQGQFDNSPLHF. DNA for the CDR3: TGCAGTGCCCAGGGACAGTTCGATAATTCACCCCTCCACTTT.

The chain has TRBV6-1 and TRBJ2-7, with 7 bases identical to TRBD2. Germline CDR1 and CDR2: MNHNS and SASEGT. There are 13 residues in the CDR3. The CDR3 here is CASSGVAGHEPYV. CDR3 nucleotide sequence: TGTGCCAGCAGTGGGGTAGCGGGCCACGAGCCGTACGTC.

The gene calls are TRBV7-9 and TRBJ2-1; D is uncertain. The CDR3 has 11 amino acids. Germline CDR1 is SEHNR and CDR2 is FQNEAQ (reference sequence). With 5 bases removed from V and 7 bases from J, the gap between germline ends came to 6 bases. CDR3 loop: CASSTRNEQFF. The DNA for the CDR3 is TGTGCCAGCAGCACACGGAATGAGCAGTTCTTC.

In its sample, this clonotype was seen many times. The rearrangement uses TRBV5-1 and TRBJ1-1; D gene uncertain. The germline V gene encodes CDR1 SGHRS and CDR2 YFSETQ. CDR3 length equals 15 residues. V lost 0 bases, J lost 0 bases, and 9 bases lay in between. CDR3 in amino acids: CASSLGTTVNTEAFF. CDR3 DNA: TGCGCCAGCAGCTTGGGAACCACAGTGAACACTGAAGCTTTCTTT.

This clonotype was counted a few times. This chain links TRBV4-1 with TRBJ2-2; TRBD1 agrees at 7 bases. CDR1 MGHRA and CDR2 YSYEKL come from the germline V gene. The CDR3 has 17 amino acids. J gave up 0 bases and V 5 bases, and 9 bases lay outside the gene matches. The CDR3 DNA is TGCGCCAGCAGCAACTACCCCGGGACAGCGAACACCGGGGAGCTGTTTTTT. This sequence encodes CASSNYPGTANTGELFF.

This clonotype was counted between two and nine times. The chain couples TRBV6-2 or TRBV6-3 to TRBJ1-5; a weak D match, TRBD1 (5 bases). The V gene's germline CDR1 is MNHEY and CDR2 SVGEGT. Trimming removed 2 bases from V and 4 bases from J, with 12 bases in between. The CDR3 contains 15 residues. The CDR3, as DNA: TGTGCCAGCAGTTACCCCGTTTGGGGGAATCAGCCCCAGCATTTT. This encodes CASSYPVWGNQPQHF.

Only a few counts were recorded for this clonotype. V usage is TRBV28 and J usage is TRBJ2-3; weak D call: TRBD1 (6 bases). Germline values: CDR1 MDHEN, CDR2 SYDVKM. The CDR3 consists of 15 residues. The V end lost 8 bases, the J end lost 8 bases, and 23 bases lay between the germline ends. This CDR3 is CASATGTLRYSTQYF. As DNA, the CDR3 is TGTGCCAGCGCCACAGGGACCTTAAGATATAGTACGCAGTATTTT.

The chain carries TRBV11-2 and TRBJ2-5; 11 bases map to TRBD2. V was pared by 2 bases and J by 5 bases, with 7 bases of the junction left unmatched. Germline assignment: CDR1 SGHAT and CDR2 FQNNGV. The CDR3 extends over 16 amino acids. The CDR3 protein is CASSLMGTSGEETQYF. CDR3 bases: TGTGCCAGCAGCTTAATGGGGACTAGCGGTGAGGAGACCCAGTACTTC.

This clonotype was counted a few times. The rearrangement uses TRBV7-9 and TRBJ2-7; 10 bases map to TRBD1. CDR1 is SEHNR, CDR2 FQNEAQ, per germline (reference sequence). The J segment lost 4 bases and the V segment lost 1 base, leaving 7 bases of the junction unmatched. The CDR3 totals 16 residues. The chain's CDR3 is CASSLERTGGRYEQYF. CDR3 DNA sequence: TGTGCCAGCAGCTTAGAACGGACAGGGGGAAGATACGAGCAGTACTTC.

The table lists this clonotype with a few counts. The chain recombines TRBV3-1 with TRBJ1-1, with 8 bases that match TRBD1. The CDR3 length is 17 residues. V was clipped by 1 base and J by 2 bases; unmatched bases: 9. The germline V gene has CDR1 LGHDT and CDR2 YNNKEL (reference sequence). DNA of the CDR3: TGTGCCAGCAGCCAAGTTGGGGGGACAGGAGCCAACACTGAAGCTTTCTTT. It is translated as CASSQVGGTGANTEAFF. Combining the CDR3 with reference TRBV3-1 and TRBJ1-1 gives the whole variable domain DTAVSQTPKYLVTQMGNDKSIKCEQNLGHDTMYWYKQDSKKFLKIMFSYNNKELIINETVPNRFSPKSPDKAHLNLHINSLELGDSAVYFCASSQVGGTGANTEAFFGQGTRLTVV.

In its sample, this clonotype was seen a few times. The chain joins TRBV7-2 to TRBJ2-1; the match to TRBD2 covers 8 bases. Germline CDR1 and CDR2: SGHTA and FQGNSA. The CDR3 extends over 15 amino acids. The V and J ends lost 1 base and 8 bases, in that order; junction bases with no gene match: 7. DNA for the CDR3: TGTGCCAGCAGCTTAGGAAGGGCGGGGGGAGATGAGCAGTTCTTC. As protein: CASSLGRAGGDEQFF.

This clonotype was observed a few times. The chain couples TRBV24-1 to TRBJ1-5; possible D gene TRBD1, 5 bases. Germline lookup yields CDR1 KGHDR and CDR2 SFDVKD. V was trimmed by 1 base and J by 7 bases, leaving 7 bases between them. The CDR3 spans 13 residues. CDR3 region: CATSDFEGQPQHF. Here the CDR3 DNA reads TGTGCCACCAGTGATTTTGAGGGGCAGCCCCAGCATTTT.

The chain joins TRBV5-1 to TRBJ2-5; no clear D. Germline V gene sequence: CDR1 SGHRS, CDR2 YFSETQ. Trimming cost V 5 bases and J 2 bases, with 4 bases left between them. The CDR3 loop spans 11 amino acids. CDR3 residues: CASRRQETQYF. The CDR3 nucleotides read TGCGCCAGCAGACGTCAAGAGACCCAGTACTTC.

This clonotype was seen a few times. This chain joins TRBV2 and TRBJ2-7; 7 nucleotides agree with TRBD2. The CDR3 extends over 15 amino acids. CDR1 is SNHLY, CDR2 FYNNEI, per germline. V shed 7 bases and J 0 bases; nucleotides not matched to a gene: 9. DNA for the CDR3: TGTGCCAGCACCCTGGGGGGGGGGACCTCCTACGAGCAGTACGTC. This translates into CASTLGGGTSYEQYV.

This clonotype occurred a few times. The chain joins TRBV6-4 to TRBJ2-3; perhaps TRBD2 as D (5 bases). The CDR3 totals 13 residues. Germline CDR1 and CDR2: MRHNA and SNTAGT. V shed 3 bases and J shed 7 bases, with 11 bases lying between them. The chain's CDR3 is CASSEHRGNTQYF. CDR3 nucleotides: TGTGCCAGCAGTGAGCACCGGGGAAATACGCAGTATTTT.

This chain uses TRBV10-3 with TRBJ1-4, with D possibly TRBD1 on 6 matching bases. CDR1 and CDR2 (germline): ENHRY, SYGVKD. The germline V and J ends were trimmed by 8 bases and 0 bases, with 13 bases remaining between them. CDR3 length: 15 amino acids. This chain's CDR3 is CAISTGDTTNEKLFF. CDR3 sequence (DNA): TGTGCCATCTCTACCGGGGACACAACTAATGAAAAACTGTTTTTT.